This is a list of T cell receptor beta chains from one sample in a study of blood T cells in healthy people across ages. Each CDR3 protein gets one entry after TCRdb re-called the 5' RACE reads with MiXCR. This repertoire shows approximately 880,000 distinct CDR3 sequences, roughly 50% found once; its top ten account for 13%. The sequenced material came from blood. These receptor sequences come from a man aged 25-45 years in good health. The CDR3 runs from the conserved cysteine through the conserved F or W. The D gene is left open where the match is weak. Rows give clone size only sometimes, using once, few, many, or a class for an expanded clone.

CAISQGGDNSPLHF,TGTGCCATCAGCCAAGGGGGTGACAATTCACCCCTCCACTTT,TRBJ1-6,-,few,TRBV10-3
CASSPGTGSSNEQFF,TGTGCCAGCAGCCCCGGGACAGGGAGTAGCAATGAGCAGTTCTTC,TRBJ2-1,TRBD1,-,TRBV28
CATSRGGLADHSYEQYF,TGTGCCACCAGTCGTGGAGGACTAGCGGACCACTCCTACGAGCAGTACTTC,TRBJ2-7,TRBD2,-,TRBV10-3
CASSLGITGNTIYF,TGTGCCAGCAGTCTTGGTATTACTGGAAACACCATATATTTT,TRBJ1-3,-,-,TRBV12-3/TRBV12-4
CASSFKTGSTNEKLFF,TGCGCCAGCAGCTTCAAGACAGGGTCGACTAATGAAAAACTGTTTTTT,TRBJ1-4,TRBD1,once,TRBV5-1
CASSYVGTNTEAFF,TGTGCCAGCAGTTATGTGGGGACGAACACTGAAGCTTTCTTT,TRBJ1-1,-,-,TRBV6-5
CASSFLSGGHQPQHF,TGTGCCAGCAGTTTCTTATCAGGGGGCCATCAGCCCCAGCATTTT,TRBJ1-5,TRBD1,-,TRBV12-3/TRBV12-4
CASSLEGSAEFF,TGTGCCAGCAGCTTAGAGGGTAGCGCAGAGTTCTTC,TRBJ2-1,-,-,TRBV11-2
CSALSGRQPQHF,TGCAGTGCCCTCTCAGGGAGGCAGCCCCAGCATTTT,TRBJ1-5,-,-,TRBV20-1
CASSESWRPDFANYGYTF,TGTGCCAGCAGCGAAAGTTGGCGGCCGGACTTCGCTAACTATGGCTACACCTTC,TRBJ1-2,-,few,TRBV5-6
CASRPGRGFVNEQFF,TGTGCCAGCAGACCCGGGAGGGGCTTCGTAAATGAGCAGTTCTTC,TRBJ2-1,TRBD2,-,TRBV12-3/TRBV12-4
CASSVRPTASQETQYF,TGTGCCAGCAGCGTCCGCCCGACAGCCTCCCAAGAGACCCAGTACTTC,TRBJ2-5,-,-,TRBV9
CASSLEQSYNSPLHF,TGTGCCAGCAGCTTGGAACAGAGTTATAATTCACCCCTCCACTTT,TRBJ1-6,-,-,TRBV5-5
CASSSPDTFGGGYTF,TGTGCCAGCAGCTCCCCCGACACTTTTGGGGGTGGCTACACCTTC,TRBJ1-2,-,-,TRBV7-2
CASSLTYLGGPHQPQHF,TGTGCCAGCAGTTTAACGTATCTTGGGGGCCCCCATCAGCCCCAGCATTTT,TRBJ1-5,-,-,TRBV27
CASGPADTQYF,TGTGCCAGCGGGCCGGCGGATACGCAGTATTTT,TRBJ2-3,-,-,TRBV7-9
CASSLAPNRVKDEQYF,TGTGCCAGCAGCTTAGCGCCGAACAGGGTTAAGGACGAGCAGTACTTC,TRBJ2-7,-,few,TRBV7-2
CASSLHGGSYEQYF,TGTGCCAGCAGTTTACATGGCGGATCCTACGAGCAGTACTTC,TRBJ2-7,-,-,TRBV27
CASQRQVNTEAFF,TGTGCCAGCCAAAGACAGGTGAACACTGAAGCTTTCTTT,TRBJ1-1,-,-,TRBV6-1
CASREQLTYNEQFF,TGCGCCAGCAGGGAGCAACTAACTTACAATGAGCAGTTCTTC,TRBJ2-1,-,-,TRBV5-1
CASSKVQRGGSYEQYF,TGTGCCAGCAGCAAAGTTCAGCGGGGGGGTTCCTACGAGCAGTACTTC,TRBJ2-7,TRBD2,-,TRBV7-8
CSARGASGGNEQFF,TGCAGTGCTAGAGGGGCTAGCGGGGGCAATGAGCAGTTCTTC,TRBJ2-1,TRBD2,many,TRBV20-1
CASSLEGAREQFF,TGTGCCAGCAGTTTAGAGGGGGCGCGTGAGCAGTTCTTC,TRBJ2-1,TRBD1,-,TRBV28
CSVEDLGYSTDTQYF,TGCAGCGTTGAAGATCTGGGGTACAGCACAGATACGCAGTATTTT,TRBJ2-3,-,many,TRBV29-1
CASSYDWIGADTQYF,TGTGCCAGCAGTTACGATTGGATTGGGGCGGATACGCAGTATTTT,TRBJ2-3,-,many,TRBV6-2/TRBV6-3
CASSQVRGQRNTEAFF,TGTGCCAGCAGCCAAGTTCGGGGACAGAGGAACACTGAAGCTTTCTTT,TRBJ1-1,TRBD1,-,TRBV3-1
CASSPRPTQGYEQYF,TGTGCCAGCAGCCCTAGACCGACCCAGGGCTACGAGCAGTACTTC,TRBJ2-7,-,few,TRBV3-1
CASTPGGWETQYF,TGTGCCAGCACACCCGGGGGCTGGGAGACCCAGTACTTC,TRBJ2-5,-,once,TRBV28
CASSTTGMGDTQYF,TGTGCCAGCAGTACGACAGGGATGGGAGATACGCAGTATTTT,TRBJ2-3,TRBD1,-,TRBV25-1
CAWYRATLYGYTF,TGTGCCTGGTATCGGGCCACCTTGTATGGCTACACCTTC,TRBJ1-2,-,-,TRBV30
CASSGDTPETQYF,TGCGCCAGCAGCGGGGACACTCCAGAGACCCAGTACTTC,TRBJ2-5,-,-,TRBV5-1
CASSLETSGKNIQYF,TGCGCCAGCAGCTTGGAAACTAGCGGCAAAAACATTCAGTACTTC,TRBJ2-4,TRBD2,once,TRBV5-1
CASSVVEFDEQYF,TGTGCCAGCAGCGTAGTGGAGTTTGACGAGCAGTACTTC,TRBJ2-7,-,-,TRBV9
CASNRDVGGTQYF,TGTGCCAGTAACCGGGACGTCGGAGGGACCCAGTACTTC,TRBJ2-5,-,-,TRBV19
CASSPTTGRSEGPNTGELFF,TGTGCCAGCAGCCCGACCACAGGGAGGTCAGAGGGACCGAACACCGGGGAGCTGTTTTTT,TRBJ2-2,-,-,TRBV3-1
CATAPEVGGNEQFF,TGTGCCACCGCTCCGGAGGTTGGAGGCAATGAGCAGTTCTTC,TRBJ2-1,-,-,TRBV2
CASSFDRGANYGYTF,TGTGCCAGCAGCTTCGACAGGGGAGCGAACTATGGCTACACCTTC,TRBJ1-2,TRBD1,few,TRBV7-9
CASRYEMGQSTEAFF,TGTGCCAGCAGATACGAAATGGGACAGTCCACTGAAGCTTTCTTT,TRBJ1-1,TRBD1,-,TRBV28
CASSHKQGYSEQFF,TGCGCCAGCAGCCACAAACAGGGGTACAGTGAGCAGTTCTTC,TRBJ2-1,TRBD1,-,TRBV4-3
CSSSYLGNEQFF,TGCAGTTCCTCGTACCTCGGAAATGAGCAGTTCTTC,TRBJ2-1,-,few,TRBV20-1
CSARVPGGGYEQFF,TGCAGTGCTAGGGTACCGGGGGGGGGCTATGAGCAGTTCTTC,TRBJ2-1,TRBD2,few,TRBV20-1
CASSLARDSGNGYTF,TGTGCCAGCAGCTTAGCGCGGGACAGTGGTAATGGCTACACCTTC,TRBJ1-2,TRBD1,few,TRBV7-2
CASSLPGGSYNEQFF,TGTGCCAGCAGTTTACCCGGGGGATCCTACAATGAGCAGTTCTTC,TRBJ2-1,-,many,TRBV5-1
CATSRDVSLPVKDNEQFF,TGTGCCACCAGCAGAGATGTATCACTCCCGGTAAAGGACAATGAGCAGTTCTTC,TRBJ2-1,-,few,TRBV15
CASKRAGADTQYF,TGTGCCAGCAAGAGAGCGGGGGCGGATACGCAGTATTTT,TRBJ2-3,TRBD2,-,TRBV12-3/TRBV12-4
CAWSGGYRVYEQYF,TGTGCCTGGAGTGGTGGGTACAGAGTTTACGAGCAGTACTTC,TRBJ2-7,-,few,TRBV30
CASSLGDRNEQFF,TGTGCCAGCAGCTTAGGTGACAGGAATGAGCAGTTCTTC,TRBJ2-1,-,few,TRBV7-2
CASSLESSGYEQYF,TGCGCCAGCAGCTTGGAAAGTAGCGGCTACGAGCAGTACTTC,TRBJ2-7,-,-,TRBV5-1
CAISEDGTGGYEQYF,TGTGCCATCAGTGAGGACGGGACAGGGGGCTACGAGCAGTACTTC,TRBJ2-7,TRBD1,-,TRBV10-3
CSVDGQGVFEQYF,TGCAGCGTTGACGGGCAGGGGGTGTTCGAGCAGTACTTC,TRBJ2-7,TRBD1,-,TRBV29-1
CSARGGLAGSYEQYF,TGCAGTGCTAGAGGCGGACTAGCGGGCTCCTACGAGCAGTACTTC,TRBJ2-7,TRBD2,-,TRBV20-1
CSTRQGGYEQYF,TGCAGCACAAGACAGGGCGGATACGAGCAGTACTTC,TRBJ2-7,TRBD1,-,TRBV29-1
CASGYSRGLEQYF,TGTGCCAGCGGCTATTCCAGGGGGCTCGAGCAGTACTTC,TRBJ2-7,TRBD1,-,TRBV27
CASSQDRTAISYEQYF,TGTGCCAGCAGTCAGGACAGGACAGCCATCTCCTACGAGCAGTACTTC,TRBJ2-7,TRBD1,few,TRBV6-6
CATGQDGRETQYF,TGTGCCACCGGCCAGGACGGGCGGGAGACCCAGTACTTC,TRBJ2-5,-,many,TRBV15
CASSTDRAYSNQPQHF,TGTGCCAGCAGTACGGACAGGGCTTATAGCAATCAGCCCCAGCATTTT,TRBJ1-5,TRBD1,-,TRBV6-2/TRBV6-3
CASSLPSGGISTDTQYF,TGTGCCAGCAGCTTGCCTAGCGGGGGGATTAGCACAGATACGCAGTATTTT,TRBJ2-3,TRBD2,-,TRBV7-8